The next 6 T cell receptor beta chains were all read from a single sample in a study of control samples from healthy donors and cancer patients. Repertoires were generated with immunoSEQ multiplex PCR, while TCRdb's copy carries only in-frame clones and drops some. Among about 120,000 clones listed, roughly 91% were seen once. Sequencing was done on a sample of PBMCs. The receptors were sampled from a man aged 50-60 years with head and neck cancer.

The count of this clone is one. V usage is TRBV5-1 and J usage is TRBJ1-2; 8 bases line up with TRBD1. Germline trimming cut 4 bases from V and 7 bases from J; bases unmatched to any gene: 9. In germline, CDR1 is SGHRS, CDR2 YFSETQ. The CDR3 covers 14 residues. The CDR3 DNA is TGCGCCAGCAGCATGTCTGGACAGGGTAGTGGCTACACCTTC. Translation gives CASSMSGQGSGYTF.

The chain has TRBV2 and TRBJ2-2, with 7 bases that match TRBD1. CDR1 and CDR2 from the germline V gene are SNHLY and FYNNEI. V gave up 6 bases and J gave up 1 base; unmatched junction bases: 5. The CDR3 has 15 residues. CDR3 sequence: CASRADRVNTGELFF. The CDR3 nucleotides are TGTGCCAGCAGGGCTGACAGGGTGAACACCGGGGAGCTGTTTTTT.

The rearrangement joins TRBV9 to TRBJ2-2; 7 positions agree with TRBD1. The CDR3 runs to 17 residues. V lost 0 bases to trimming and J lost 0 bases; unmatched junction nucleotides: 5. Per the germline V gene, CDR1 is SGDLS and CDR2 is YYNGEE. The chain's CDR3 is CASSVARQGPNTGELFF. The CDR3 DNA reads TGTGCCAGCAGCGTAGCCCGACAGGGACCGAACACCGGGGAGCTGTTTTTT.

The chain couples TRBV5-5 to TRBJ2-1, with 10 bases matching TRBD2. The CDR3 totals 18 residues. V was clipped by 7 bases and J by 1 base; unmatched bases: 14. Germline CDR1 SGHKS, CDR2 YYEKEE (reference sequence). CDR3 nucleotide sequence: TGTGCCAGCTCGCGGACTAGCGGATTTATAGGTTCCTACAATGAGCAGTTCTTC. The encoded protein is CASSRTSGFIGSYNEQFF.

CDR3 DNA: TGTGCCAGCTCCCGGAGGGCTGAAACCCACGAGCAGTACTTC. The encoded protein is CASSRRAETHEQYF. The chain recombines TRBV6-5 with TRBJ2-7; a possible D gene is TRBD2 (6 bases). Trimming removed 8 bases from V and 5 bases from J, with 19 bases in between. In germline, CDR1 is MNHEY, CDR2 SVGAGI. The length of the CDR3 is 14 residues.

V gene TRBV11-2 combines with J gene TRBJ2-3; a possible D gene is TRBD2 (5 bases). This CDR3 spans 16 amino acids. Germline loops: CDR1 SGHAT, CDR2 FQNNGV. V lost 6 bases, J lost 3 bases, and 19 bases lay in between. The chain's CDR3 is CASSSYGRRETDTQYF. The CDR3 nucleotides read TGTGCCAGCAGTTCATATGGGCGTCGGGAAACAGATACGCAGTATTTT.